This is a list of T cell receptor beta chains from one sample in a study of neurological immune-mediated disorders. TCRdb reprocessed the 5' RACE reads with MiXCR, giving one entry per CDR3 protein. The sample gives 45,000 to 65,000 distinct CDR3 sequences, more than 7% of which show up once; 1.5% to 2% is in the top ten. Material for sequencing was PBMCs. The receptors here all came from a woman between 40 and 50 years old in good health. Both conserved end residues are part of each CDR3. A D gene is named only where the DNA matches it firmly. The listing skips clone size in some rows; elsewhere it reads once, few, many or a size class.

>TRBV20-1|TRBJ2-3|many|TRBD1
CSARDRGRETQYF
TGCAGTGCCCGGGACAGGGGGCGCGAAACGCAGTATTTT
>TRBV20-1|TRBJ1-5|many|-
CSAIPPGRGDGPQHF
TGCAGTGCTATCCCACCGGGACGCGGGGATGGGCCCCAGCATTTT
>TRBV4-3|TRBJ1-4|-|-
CASSQDQGVNEKLFF
TGCGCCAGCAGCCAAGATCAGGGAGTGAATGAAAAACTGTTTTTT
>TRBV20-1|TRBJ1-1|once|TRBD1
CSARDFGQGGCEAFF
TGCAGTGCTAGAGACTTTGGACAGGGGGGGTGTGAGGCTTTCTTT
>TRBV5-1|TRBJ1-2|many|TRBD1
CASSFTPEQGARGRGTF
TGCGCCAGCAGCTTCACCCCGGAACAGGGGGCGAGGGGCCGCGGTACCTTC
>TRBV12-3/TRBV12-4|TRBJ1-1|many|-
CASSLHSTEAFF
TGTGCCAGCAGTTTACATAGCACTGAAGCTTTCTTT
>TRBV10-3|TRBJ1-2|-|-
CAISESGLGLWDYGYTF
TGTGCCATCAGTGAGTCCGGACTGGGATTGTGGGACTATGGCTACACCTTC
>TRBV6-6|TRBJ1-5|many|-
CASSYSGGSQPQHF
TGTGCCAGCAGTTACTCGGGGGGCAGTCAGCCCCAGCATTTT
>TRBV7-2|TRBJ2-3|many|-
CASSLFKRQLYTDTQYF
TGTGCCAGCAGCTTATTTAAGCGGCAGTTATACACAGATACGCAGTATTTT
>TRBV2|TRBJ2-1|many|TRBD2
CAAIGRGESYNEQFF
TGTGCCGCAATAGGGCGGGGGGAATCCTACAATGAGCAGTTCTTC
>TRBV7-2|TRBJ2-6|many|-
CASSLVGGSGANVLTF
TGTGCCAGCAGCTTAGTGGGGGGTTCAGGGGCCAACGTCCTGACTTTC
>TRBV20-1|TRBJ1-4|many|-
CSARGPGDFATNEKLFF
TGCAGTGCTAGAGGTCCCGGGGACTTTGCAACTAATGAAAAACTGTTTTTT
>TRBV20-1|TRBJ1-1|many|TRBD1
CSARGPRGHTEAFF
TGCAGTGCTAGAGGTCCCAGGGGGCACACTGAAGCTTTCTTT
>TRBV20-1|TRBJ2-1|many|TRBD2
CMTSGSGGEQFF
TGCATGACTAGCGGGAGTGGGGGTGAGCAGTTCTTC
>TRBV25-1|TRBJ2-7|few|-
CASRGPGPYEQYF
TGTGCCAGCAGGGGACCGGGTCCCTACGAGCAGTACTTC
>TRBV7-2|TRBJ1-2|few|TRBD1
CASSSGGGYTF
TGTGCCAGCAGCTCAGGGGGCGGCTACACCTTC
>TRBV7-2|TRBJ2-3|many|TRBD1
CASRQGSNTQYF
TGTGCCAGCAGACAGGGGTCTAATACGCAGTATTTT
>TRBV4-3|TRBJ1-1|many|-
CASSQDYGNTEAFF
TGCGCCAGCAGCCAAGATTATGGGAACACTGAAGCTTTCTTT
>TRBV5-5|TRBJ1-1|-|-
CASSFQATMNTEAFF
TGTGCCAGCAGCTTTCAGGCGACGATGAACACTGAAGCTTTCTTT
>TRBV20-1|TRBJ1-1|many|TRBD1
CSARGGQPLGTEAFF
TGCAGTGCTAGAGGGGGACAGCCCCTCGGGACTGAAGCTTTCTTT
>TRBV10-3|TRBJ1-2|many|-
CAISGLGTNYGYTF
TGTGCCATCAGTGGACTGGGAACTAACTATGGCTACACCTTC
>TRBV20-1|TRBJ2-7|-|-
CSASSSEGGFYEQYF
TGCAGTGCTAGCTCCTCCGAGGGGGGATTCTACGAGCAGTACTTC
>TRBV3-1|TRBJ2-7|many|-
CASSQAGNLDEQYF
TGTGCCAGCAGCCAAGCTGGGAACCTAGATGAGCAGTACTTC
>TRBV5-1|TRBJ2-3|many|-
CASSLSPVGGTDTQYF
TGCGCCAGCAGCTTGTCGCCAGTTGGGGGCACAGATACGCAGTATTTT
>TRBV5-1|TRBJ2-3|many|-
CASATAGSTDTQYF
TGCGCCAGCGCCACCGCGGGGAGCACAGATACGCAGTATTTT
>TRBV12-3/TRBV12-4|TRBJ2-2|many|TRBD2
CASRGGVSNTGELFF
TGTGCCAGCAGGGGGGGGGTTTCGAACACCGGGGAGCTGTTTTTT
>TRBV12-3/TRBV12-4|TRBJ1-5|many|-
CASSPAMGPQHF
TGTGCCAGCAGCCCCGCCATGGGGCCCCAGCATTTT
>TRBV5-5|TRBJ2-4|many|TRBD1
CASSRDRGPNIQYF
TGTGCCAGCAGCAGGGACAGGGGGCCGAACATTCAGTACTTC
>TRBV7-2|TRBJ2-7|many|-
CASSLVWGEQYF
TGTGCCAGCAGCTTAGTGTGGGGGGAGCAGTACTTC
>TRBV25-1|TRBJ2-7|many|-
CASKKSGAGHEQYF
TGTGCCAGCAAAAAGAGTGGGGCCGGCCACGAGCAGTACTTC
>TRBV6-2/TRBV6-3|TRBJ2-3|-|-
CASSYGDFTDTQYF
TGTGCCAGCAGTTACGGGGACTTCACAGATACGCAGTATTTT
>TRBV20-1|TRBJ1-5|many|-
CSAQGSTDNQPQHF
TGCAGTGCCCAGGGGTCTACGGACAATCAGCCCCAGCATTTT
>TRBV7-9|TRBJ2-5|few|-
CASSPPLYGQRETQYF
TGTGCCAGCAGCCCCCCCTTGTACGGGCAGCGAGAGACCCAGTACTTC
>TRBV5-1|TRBJ2-5|few|-
CASSFTGEETQYF
TGCGCCAGCAGCTTTACCGGGGAAGAGACCCAGTACTTC
>TRBV6-4|TRBJ2-1|many|-
CASRLTGSGEQFF
TGTGCCAGCAGATTAACAGGTTCAGGTGAGCAGTTCTTC
>TRBV6-1|TRBJ2-5|-|TRBD1
CASRADRGAGKTQYF
TGTGCCAGCAGAGCCGACAGGGGGGCGGGGAAGACCCAGTACTTC
>TRBV11-1|TRBJ2-2|many|TRBD1
CASSLLPGTANTGELFF
TGTGCCAGCAGCCTACTACCTGGGACAGCGAACACCGGGGAGCTGTTTTTT
>TRBV20-1|TRBJ2-1|-|-
CSARVSGGDNQFF
TGCAGTGCTAGAGTTAGCGGCGGGGACAACCAGTTCTTC
>TRBV7-2|TRBJ1-6|many|-
CASSLASQLNSPLHF
TGTGCCAGCAGCTTAGCCTCCCAGCTTAATTCACCCCTCCACTTT
>TRBV6-5|TRBJ1-1|many|-
CASSYRGNTEAFF
TGTGCCAGCTCCTATAGGGGGAACACTGAAGCTTTCTTT
>TRBV6-6|TRBJ2-1|many|-
CASSPWGVEHNEQFF
TGTGCCAGCAGCCCGTGGGGGGTCGAGCACAATGAGCAGTTCTTC
>TRBV5-5|TRBJ2-3|many|-
CASSLGRLYTDTQYF
TGTGCCAGCAGCTTGGGCAGGCTATACACAGATACGCAGTATTTT
>TRBV5-1|TRBJ2-5|many|-
CASSWGPNQETQYF
TGCGCCAGCAGCTGGGGACCGAACCAAGAGACCCAGTACTTC
>TRBV6-5|TRBJ2-6|many|-
CASRHTGRGSGANVLTF
TGTGCCAGCAGGCATACAGGTCGTGGCTCTGGGGCCAACGTCCTGACTTTC